Shown below are 28 T cell receptor beta chains from a single sample sequenced in a study of beta chain features in type 1 diabetes. Sequencing targeted expressed TCRB transcripts, as all isolated RNA had been reverse transcribed. The assay was immunoSEQ multiplex PCR, and TCRdb's table has in-frame clones only and misses some. The table includes a few hundred thousand clones, about 32% detected once. Input material: naive CD4+ T cells from blood. The receptors were sampled from a man between 18 and 35 years old in good health.

This clone appeared a few times. The rearrangement joins TRBV7-2 to TRBJ2-5, with 10 positions matching TRBD2. The CDR3 is made up of 16 amino acids. Germline CDR1 is SGHTA and CDR2 is FQGNSA. V shed 3 bases and J 2 bases; nucleotides not matched to a gene: 6. The CDR3 loop reads CASSFRLAGSQETQYF. The DNA of the CDR3 is TGTGCCAGCAGCTTTAGACTAGCGGGTTCGCAAGAGACCCAGTACTTC.

V and J are TRBV30 and TRBJ2-1, with D perhaps assigned TRBD1 or TRBD2 (5 bases each). The CDR3 runs 14 residues. Trimming pared 2 bases from V and 2 bases from J, leaving 10 bases between. Per the germline V gene, CDR1 is GTSNPN and CDR2 is SVGIG (reference sequence). The CDR3 coding sequence is TGTGCCTGGAGTTGGGGGATCGCCTACAATGAGCAGTTCTTC. Amino acids: CAWSWGIAYNEQFF.

The chain recombines TRBV10-3 with TRBJ1-5, with TRBD1 as a possible D gene (5 bases). This CDR3 is built from 14 residues. V was pared by 11 bases and J by 5 bases, with 19 bases between. Germline loops: CDR1 ENHRY, CDR2 SYGVKD. The CDR3 sequence is CAASGGTDYQPQHF. The DNA of the CDR3 is TGTGCCGCCTCAGGCGGGACTGATTATCAGCCCCAGCATTTT.

The sample holds a few counts of this clone. The sample has other DNA sequences that encode this CDR3 too. The chain is built from TRBV14 and TRBJ2-6; D unclear. Trimming shortened V by 1 base and J by 1 base, and 5 bases separated the two germline ends. Germline loops: CDR1 SGHDN, CDR2 FVKESK. The CDR3 totals 15 residues. The CDR3 loop is CASSQGGSGANVLTF. The CDR3 coding sequence is TGTGCCAGCAGCCAAGGGGGATCTGGGGCCAACGTCCTGACTTTC.

This clone has just a few counts. This chain links TRBV7-2 with TRBJ1-4; D gene ambiguous. CDR1 and CDR2 (germline): SGHTA, FQGNSA. CDR3 length equals 15 residues. Deletions cut 5 bases from V and 4 bases from J, with 14 bases between. CDR3 amino acids: CASSPTGSRNEKLFF. The CDR3 DNA sequence: TGTGCCAGCAGCCCCACCGGCAGTCGTAATGAAAAACTGTTTTTT. The variable domain in full, completed from reference TRBV7-2 and TRBJ1-4, reads GAGVSQSPSNKVTEKGKDVELRCDPISGHTALYWYRQSLGQGLEFLIYFQGNSAPDKSGLPSDRFSAERTGGSVSTLTIQRTQQEDSAVYLCASSPTGSRNEKLFFGSGTQLSVL.

This clone was observed a few times. The chain uses TRBV9 and TRBJ2-3, with 8 bases lining up with TRBD2. With 4 bases clipped from V and 0 bases from J, the junction kept 7 bases outside the gene matches. The CDR3 is 16 amino acids. Looked up from germline, CDR1 is SGDLS and CDR2 is YYNGEE. CDR3 residues: CASSPREGHSTDTQYF. In DNA, the CDR3 is TGTGCCAGCAGCCCCCGGGAGGGCCATAGCACAGATACGCAGTATTTT.

The genes are TRBV6-5 and TRBJ1-2; the D gene is possibly TRBD1 (5 bases). The V gene's germline CDR1 is MNHEY and CDR2 SVGAGI. The CDR3 sequence is 13 residues long. V was trimmed by 2 bases and J by 4 bases, leaving 8 bases between them. CDR3 DNA: TGTGCCAGCAGTTACGGGGGGAGCTATGGCTACACCTTC. It specifies CASSYGGSYGYTF.

The rearrangement uses TRBV28 and TRBJ2-7; 8 bases align to TRBD1. V gave up 3 bases and J gave up 6 bases; unmatched junction bases: 10. Germline CDR1 MDHEN, CDR2 SYDVKM. The CDR3 runs 15 residues. This CDR3 is CASSFSDRVRGEQYF. CDR3 sequence (DNA): TGTGCCAGCAGTTTCTCGGACAGGGTAAGAGGCGAGCAGTACTTC.

This clone was found once. Other DNA sequences in the same sample also yield this CDR3. V gene TRBV30 combines with J gene TRBJ2-7; 9 bases are a match to TRBD1. J was trimmed by 3 bases and V by 1 base; bases with no gene match: 1. The CDR3 sequence is 13 residues long. CDR1 is GTSNPN and CDR2 is SVGIG in the germline V gene (reference sequence). CDR3 sequence reads: CAWSADRGYEQYF. CDR3 DNA sequence: TGTGCCTGGAGTGCGGACAGGGGCTACGAGCAGTACTTC.

This clone has only a few counts. This chain connects TRBV9 to TRBJ2-2, with a weak D call TRBD1 (6 bases). Germline CDR1 SGDLS, CDR2 YYNGEE. The ends were cut back, 0 bases at V and 7 bases at J, with 10 bases in the middle. This CDR3 spans 14 amino acids. The CDR3 spells CASSVDRAVGELFF. In DNA form, the CDR3 reads TGTGCCAGCAGCGTAGACAGGGCAGTCGGGGAGCTGTTTTTT.

This clone was detected a few times. This CDR3 is also generated by other DNA sequences in the sample. This chain uses TRBV2 with TRBJ2-1; 8 positions match TRBD2. Germline V lookup: CDR1 SNHLY, CDR2 FYNNEI. The CDR3 totals 15 residues. The V gene end was trimmed by 4 bases and the J gene end by 0 bases; junction bases not matched to a gene: 2. CDR3 sequence (DNA): TGTGCCAGCAGTGTAAGCGGGAGCTCCTACAATGAGCAGTTCTTC. Its protein is CASSVSGSSYNEQFF.

The CDR3 loop reads CASSFGRAGEQYF. The CDR3 nucleotides read TGTGCCAGCAGCTTCGGGCGCGCGGGAGAGCAGTACTTC. This sequence joins TRBV7-2 and TRBJ2-7; weak D call: TRBD2 (6 bases). The CDR3 has 13 amino acids. V shed 3 bases and J shed 7 bases, with 13 bases lying between them. Germline CDR1 SGHTA, CDR2 FQGNSA.

This clone has a handful of counts. The chain has TRBV5-1 and TRBJ2-1; D unclear. CDR3 length: 13 amino acids. With 0 bases removed from V and 8 bases from J, the gap between germline ends came to 9 bases. Germline V lookup: CDR1 SGHRS, CDR2 YFSETQ. CDR3 protein: CASSLAQAYEQFF. CDR3 bases: TGCGCCAGCAGCTTGGCGCAAGCTTATGAGCAGTTCTTC.

The rearrangement joins TRBV15 to TRBJ2-7; D gene ambiguous. CDR1 and CDR2 (germline): LNHNV, YYDKDF (reference sequence). Trimming stripped 0 bases from V and 7 bases from J, with 7 bases between. CDR3 size: 12 residues. The CDR3 loop is CATSRDRWEQYF. The CDR3 region has the DNA TGTGCCACCAGCAGAGATCGGTGGGAGCAGTACTTC.

The rearrangement uses TRBV5-1 and TRBJ2-3, with a tentative D call TRBD2 (6 bases). V lost 6 bases to trimming and J lost 5 bases, with 10 bases between them. The germline V gene has CDR1 SGHRS and CDR2 YFSETQ. This CDR3 has 12 amino acids. The CDR3 is CASKPSEDTQYF. As DNA, the CDR3 is TGCGCCAGCAAGCCTAGCGAAGATACGCAGTATTTT.

The genes are TRBV7-2 and TRBJ2-7; D is unclear. The CDR3 length is 12 residues. Germline-derived CDR1 and CDR2 are SGHTA and FQGNSA. Trimming took 6 bases from V and 2 from J, leaving 8 bases between them. The CDR3 nucleotides read TGTGCCAGCAGGATGGGAACCTACGAGCAGTACTTC. Its translation: CASRMGTYEQYF.

This clone was observed a single time. The rearrangement joins TRBV30 to TRBJ2-7; 13 nucleotides match TRBD2. The CDR3 contains 14 residues. V lost 8 bases and J lost 6; bases outside the gene matches: 10. Germline V gene lookup returns CDR1 GTSNPN and CDR2 SVGIG (reference sequence). The CDR3 here is CAGLTSGRSVEQYF. The CDR3 DNA sequence: TGTGCCGGACTGACTAGCGGGAGGTCGGTCGAGCAGTACTTC.

This clone was recorded a few times. This chain uses TRBV10-3 with TRBJ2-1; D unresolved. Deletions cut 4 bases from V and 7 bases from J, with 11 bases between. Germline V gene lookup returns CDR1 ENHRY and CDR2 SYGVKD. The CDR3 has 13 amino acids. DNA for the CDR3: TGTGCCATCAGTGCGACCTTAGGGAATGAGCAGTTCTTC. It codes for CAISATLGNEQFF.

This clone was seen only a few times. In nucleotides, the CDR3 is TGTGCCAGCAGCTCCAGCGGGAGGGTGCAGTTCTTC. Its translation: CASSSSGRVQFF. The J gene is TRBJ2-1, the V gene TRBV5-6; 10 positions agree with TRBD2. Germline CDR1 reads SGHDT; CDR2 reads YYEEEE. This CDR3 is 12 amino acids long. Trimming at V came to 3 bases and at J to 12 bases, leaving 3 bases not matched to a gene.

A few counts support this clone. V gene TRBV11-2 combines with J gene TRBJ2-5, with D tentatively TRBD1 or TRBD2 (5 bases each). CDR1 SGHAT and CDR2 FQNNGV come from the germline V gene. The CDR3 spans 14 residues. Trimming cost V 2 bases and J 5 bases, with 12 bases left between them. The CDR3 spells CASSLRGVAETQYF. The CDR3 nucleotides read TGTGCCAGCAGCTTAAGGGGAGTCGCTGAGACCCAGTACTTC. Combining the CDR3 with reference TRBV11-2 and TRBJ2-5 gives the whole variable domain EAGVAQSPRYKIIEKRQSVAFWCNPISGHATLYWYQQILGQGPKLLIQFQNNGVVDDSQLPKDRFSAERLKGVDSTLKIQPAKLEDSAVYLCASSLRGVAETQYFGPGTRLLVL.

The rearrangement uses TRBV7-2 and TRBJ2-7; TRBD2 matches 7 bases. In germline, CDR1 is SGHTA, CDR2 FQGNSA. This CDR3 comprises 14 residues. V was pared by 1 base and J by 3 bases, with 3 bases of the junction left unmatched. This CDR3 is CASSLVREGYEQYF. The CDR3 DNA follows: TGTGCCAGCAGCTTAGTGAGGGAGGGCTACGAGCAGTACTTC.

The gene calls are TRBV29-1 and TRBJ2-1, with D perhaps matching TRBD2 (6 bases). Trimming left V 8 bases short and J 10 bases short, with 15 bases between. The CDR3 is made up of 11 amino acids. Germline lookup yields CDR1 SQVTM and CDR2 ANQGSEA. The CDR3 region has the DNA TGCAGCACCAGGGACTTTAAAGAGCAGTTCTTC. Protein sequence: CSTRDFKEQFF.

The table lists this clone with a few counts. The rearrangement joins TRBV29-1 to TRBJ1-1, with D unclear. Trimming removed 2 bases at V and 3 bases at J, with 10 bases between. Germline values: CDR1 SQVTM, CDR2 ANQGSEA. The CDR3 consists of 13 residues. The CDR3 loop is CSVERQAYTEAFF. CDR3 DNA sequence: TGCAGCGTTGAACGCCAGGCCTACACTGAAGCTTTCTTT.

This clone was observed a handful of times. The chain carries TRBV4-1 and TRBJ2-3; D is possibly TRBD1 (7 bases). V shed 1 base and J shed 1 base, with 15 bases lying between them. Germline V lookup: CDR1 MGHRA, CDR2 YSYEKL. The CDR3 has 17 residues. CDR3 coding DNA: TGCGCCAGCAGCCAAGCCCTCAGGGGGGCGGGCACAGATACGCAGTATTTT. This encodes CASSQALRGAGTDTQYF.

The chain has TRBV5-4 and TRBJ2-5, with 11 bases lining up with TRBD2. The CDR3 totals 16 residues. V was pared by 4 bases and J by 4 bases, with 9 bases of the junction left unmatched. Per germline, CDR1 SGHNT and CDR2 YYREEE (reference sequence). The CDR3 nucleotides are TGTGCCAGCAGCCCATCGACTAGCGGGATGGGAGAGACCCAGTACTTC. Its protein product is CASSPSTSGMGETQYF.

The chain is built from TRBV7-2 and TRBJ2-7; TRBD1 or TRBD2 may be the D gene (5 bases each). V lost 1 base and J lost 1, with 11 bases in between. Germline V gives CDR1 SGHTA, CDR2 FQGNSA. This CDR3 has 15 amino acids. The CDR3 loop reads CASSLVRDLSYEQYF. CDR3 coding DNA: TGTGCCAGCAGCTTAGTACGGGACCTATCCTACGAGCAGTACTTC.

The V call is TRBV27, the J call TRBJ2-1, with a weak D call TRBD2 (5 bases). Trimming left V 4 bases short and J 0 bases short, with 7 bases between. This CDR3 contains 14 residues. CDR1 and CDR2 from the germline V gene are MNHEY and SMNVEV (reference sequence). DNA of the CDR3: TGTGCCAGCAGTTCGGACTCCTCCTACAATGAGCAGTTCTTC. Translating it yields CASSSDSSYNEQFF.

V gene TRBV5-1 combines with J gene TRBJ2-7, with no clear D. The V and J ends lost 0 bases and 5 bases respectively, with 6 bases between them. Germline CDR1 SGHRS, CDR2 YFSETQ. The CDR3 totals 12 residues. CDR3 nucleotides: TGCGCCAGCAGCTTGGAGATCCACGAGCAGTACTTC. Its translation: CASSLEIHEQYF.